The source of this T cell receptor (beta chain) is a study of cytomegalovirus exposure and HLA in healthy donors (TCRdb year 2017). Notes on the research overall: An earlier analysis of approximately 550 of the donors reported approximately 300 Gb of sequence data and approximately 110 million unique TCR beta sequences from about 179 million T cells. In addition to the first cohort of roughly 670 subjects, a separate validation cohort of 120 different subjects was used. Among some 410 genotyped donors of the cohort, an average of approximately 240,000 unique TCR beta nucleotide sequences were sequenced per donor, around a sixth of them non-productive. An early release covering approximately 600 HLA-typed donors comprised about 300 gigabases of sequencing data and 85 million or so unique TCR sequences. Genome-wide SNP genotypes for about 55% of the 666 donors were used in a later genetic analysis, which treated that subset as a discovery cohort. Donor age, sex, ethnicity and CMV serostatus were compiled together with the repertoire data. Class I and class II HLA loci were covered by the typing at four-digit resolution. The T cell repertoires of 670 or so subjects were profiled by immunosequencing and related to cytomegalovirus serostatus. About five DR-DQ haplotypes were treated as single units for association and clustering because of strong linkage in the cohort. Rather than drawing on any new phenotypic data, the later analysis identified candidate immune exposures from TCR beta sequences and the way those sequences occurred across donors. A later analysis re-analyzed previously published TCR beta repertoires from 550 to 700 donors and added high-resolution HLA genotyping to study TCR occurrence patterns. In an earlier analysis of 550 to 700 of the donors, high-throughput TCR beta sequencing was used to judge whether each TCR beta V gene segment behaved as functional or pseudogenic. The study was designed to test whether signatures of past pathogen exposure could be identified by cataloging public T cell receptors. To predict cytomegalovirus infection status, the study combined high-throughput TCR immunosequencing, statistical association of individual TCRs with disease status, and machine learning. Of the approximately 400 genotyped donors, roughly 80% fell in the genetic ancestry cluster associated with self-reported Caucasian donors. Every discovery cohort repertoire had been produced on one sequencing platform. Typing coverage differed by locus: A, B, C, DRB1 and DQB1 were typed in about 620-640 donors, DQA1 in about 560, DPA1 in around 610, and DPB1 in approximately 450. General conclusions and limits of the study: Roughly uniform sequencing depth across donors was assumed in presence/absence analyses, although this assumption may not hold. Immune exposure information for the cohort was limited to CMV serostatus. Several of the top co-occurrence clusters appeared to be linked to parvovirus B19, influenza, CMV and Epstein-Barr virus, according to a later analysis. The classifier was reported to diagnose cytomegalovirus status with high specificity and sensitivity in both the original and validation cohorts. A total of about 180 TCR beta chains were listed by the study as associated with cytomegalovirus. Because HLA typing was unavailable for some donors at each locus, only the typed subset was used in association tests. Because counts were too low, about 18 rarely observed V segments, including chromosome 9 orphons, were excluded from the earlier analysis of several hundred of the donors. In a later analysis, HLA-associated TCR beta chains showed more clonal expansion and lower generation probabilities than non-associated chains that were equally common. Linkage disequilibrium might explain the correlated functional status among segregating V segments, but an unknown experimental factor could not be ruled out. A later analysis found that most CMV-associated TCR beta chains appeared HLA-restricted, with HLA associations seemingly driven largely by CMV exposure. When HLA alleles, especially DR and DQ, strongly co-occurred, TCR associations were difficult to assign to individual alleles. A further reported finding was that TCR beta sequences accurately predicted the HLA-A and HLA-B alleles for most subjects in the first cohort. The authors suggested that the approach could potentially be extended to other disease states and immunological phenotypes. Because the 87-base-pair reads could not distinguish some IMGT-functional V segments, including TRBV6-2 and TRBV6-3, those segments were excluded. Three of the identified cytomegalovirus-associated TCR beta chains were confirmed in vitro to be specific for cytomegalovirus antigens. In a later analysis, some 17,000 TCR beta sequences were associated with specific HLA alleles at a false discovery rate of 0.05. An earlier analysis of around 500 of the donors showed that most TCR beta V segments appeared in productive rearrangements either about 90% or about 30% of the time, which broadly matched IMGT annotations. According to a later analysis, TCR association rates differed among HLA loci, with DRB1 alleles showing the most associated TCRs and HLA-C alleles showing the fewest. Compared with the approximately 720-donor mean, donors in an Asian-associated ancestry cluster had fewer N-insertions in productive TCRs, according to a later genetic analysis. Most TCR sequences were seen in very few donors, while some public TCRs were found in many individuals. V-gene and J-gene trimming of TCR beta chains was associated with a missense DCLRE1C variant in a later genetic analysis, and the association was replicated in an independent cohort. Only TCR beta chains were sequenced in this cohort, and the absence of alpha or paired-chain data limited detectable features. A cluster of highly shared sequence variants was judged likely to represent a technical artifact of the sequencing pipeline.

The CDR3 holds 14 amino acids from the cysteine to the phenylalanine. The sequence is cut down to CDR3 DNA, 42 bases in frame from base 1. The trim is 2 bases for V and 7 bases for J, with a gap of 15 bases between the germline ends. In the germline V gene (reference sequence), CDR1 corresponds to MNHEY and CDR2 to SMNVEV. Comments on this clone: Its antigen has not been determined. Qualities for individual bases were not recorded, and no much larger clone is one base off.

Libraries were constructed by the immunoSEQ multiplex PCR assay. For the multiplex PCR, a mixture combining 60 forward primers for TCR Vbeta segments and 13 reverse primers for TCR Jbeta segments was used. Amplification of the CDR3 region of rearranged TCR beta genes was performed with a multiplex PCR assay on genomic DNA. On the Illumina HiSeq System, the amplified TCR beta libraries were sequenced as 87-base-pair reads. As for the authors' bioinformatics: A later analysis tallied 75 million to 95 million unique TCR beta chains across the 700 or so repertoires, and approximately 9.9 million of those chains were shared by two or more donors. Raw reads were error-corrected and collapsed into unique sequences with a nearest-neighbor algorithm that merged closely related sequences to remove PCR and sequencing errors. To assign V, D and J gene segments, CDR3 sequences were aligned to IMGT reference sequences. Each retained sequence needed at least a six-nucleotide match to both a V gene segment and a J gene segment. Rearrangements were called productive when the CDR3 lacked stop codons and stayed in frame with V and J; all others were non-productive. Following IMGT convention, CDR3 was defined as the stretch from the second conserved V-encoded cysteine up to the conserved J-encoded phenylalanine. The earlier analysis of 500 to 650 of the donors excluded any sequence lacking an unambiguous match to a single V gene segment. In an earlier analysis of a few hundred of the donors, a V segment was called functional when productive rearrangements were above 56.7%, and segregating when the standard deviation between donors exceeded 5%. To diagnose cytomegalovirus status from the catalog of TCR beta chain sequences, a statistical classification framework was built. In a later analysis, TCR nucleotide sequences were compared against IMGT/GENE-DB human TR gene sequences so that V and J genes could be assigned. The TCRdist pipeline was used in a later analysis to assign CDR3 sequences and most-parsimonious VDJ recombination scenarios. In a later analysis, every TCR beta chain was defined by the combination of its CDR3 amino acid sequence and its V-gene family, and reads without a unique V-gene family were dropped. A later analysis removed 550 to 700 highly shared, low-generation-probability nucleotide sequences to deal with suspected cross-contamination and a sequencing artifact. For each public chain, a later analysis derived a clonal expansion index from normalized ranks of inferred template counts within each repertoire. In a later analysis, generation probabilities were computed with a VDJ recombination model fitted to out-of-frame rearrangements, and the resulting probabilities were checked against IGoR. In a later analysis, TCR-TCR, TCR-HLA and TCR-CMV co-occurrence was scored with hypergeometric tests, and a repertoire-size bias correction was applied to TCR pairs. To estimate false discovery rates, a later analysis permuted the HLA or CMV assignments 20 times. A later analysis grouped co-occurring TCRs with DBSCAN, adding TCRdist sequence similarity when clustering within HLA-allele-positive subsets. Repertoires with fewer than 30,000 or more than 120,000 public chains, plus five repertoires with anomalous nucleotide sharing, were excluded from co-occurrence clustering. This is the immuneACCESS table as TCRdb keeps it, with only in-frame sequences that have V and J called. A part of the clones is gone; compared with another copy, unresolved V genes explain less than half, and the rest is unexplained. The V and J calls and clone size were taken over from that table, and D and trimming were inferred from the DNA. This sample gives about 150,000 clones in total; around 84% of them show up just once. The ten largest clones capture 1.5% to 2.5% of the sample.

The cohort was made up of roughly 670 healthy bone marrow donors. At the time of sampling, all cohort members were nominally healthy, though unrecorded immune exposures were likely present. The donor was CMV seronegative and was included in the group of over 300 seronegative cohort members. A peripheral blood sample was collected from each donor, and TCR beta sequencing was performed on peripheral blood mononuclear cells. The Qiagen DNeasy Blood Extraction Kit was used to extract genomic DNA from the blood cell samples. This TCR was recovered from a man aged 18 to 29 in good health and CMV-seronegative. The sequencing sample was made of PBMCs. This chain joins TRBV27 to TRBJ2-7; the D gene is perhaps TRBD2, from 6 matching bases. The CDR3 protein: CASSLGGTLREQYF. The sequence in DNA is TGTGCCAGCAGTTTAGGAGGGACCCTAAGGGAGCAGTACTTC.